The clone carrying this T cell receptor beta chain was picked up a small number of times. CDR3 length: 15 residues. Trimming shortened V by 3 bases and J by 4 bases, and 10 bases separated the two germline ends. The data are from a study of blood T cells in healthy people across ages. Then a second PCR, running roughly 7 to 11 cycles, was carried out with a sample-barcoded 5' primer and a J-beta primer mix. Each CDR3 protein gets one entry after TCRdb re-called the 5' RACE reads with MiXCR. The sample carries about 1.8 million distinct CDR3 sequences, about 49% recorded once. This chain links TRBV12-3 or TRBV12-4 with TRBJ2-6; D not certain. The sample comprised blood. The TCR comes from a woman in her thirties or forties in good health. CDR3 bases: TGTGCCAGCAGTTTGTCGGTAACGGGGGCCAACGTCCTGACTTTC. It specifies CASSLSVTGANVLTF.